This T cell receptor (beta chain) was obtained from a study of OX40 agonist ivuxolimab in advanced cancers. In the study overall: Therapy given before enrollment (anti-PD-1, anti-PD-L1 or anti-CTLA-4) was allowed, and 40% to 50% had some.

Sequenced by immunoSEQ multiplex PCR; TCRdb stores in-frame clones only, minus some. The table records about 45,000 clones, roughly 82% of them present only once. The TCR originated in an adult with an advanced solid tumor such as melanoma, head and neck, liver or kidney cancer. The input for sequencing was CD4+ or CD8+ T cells sorted from blood, taken in a trial of the OX40 agonist ivuxolimab.

CDR3 in amino acids: CASSVLAVSSYEQYF. The DNA for the CDR3 is TGTGCCAGCAGCGTTCTAGCGGTTAGCTCCTACGAGCAGTACTTC. The V call is TRBV9, the J call TRBJ2-7; 7 nucleotides match TRBD2. The germline CDR1 and CDR2 sequences are SGDLS and YYNGEE. The J segment lost 0 bases and the V segment lost 2 bases, leaving 5 bases of the junction unmatched. CDR3 size: 15 residues. Based on the CDR3 plus reference TRBV9 and TRBJ2-7, the full variable domain is DSGVTQTPKHLITATGQRVTLRCSPRSGDLSVYWYQQSLDQGLQFLIQYYNGEERAKGNILERFSAQQFPDLHSELNLSSLELGDSALYFCASSVLAVSSYEQYFGPGTRLTVT.